This TCR beta chain was recovered during a study of vaccination effects on CD4 cells after COVID-19. At the level of the study: Two-dose BNT162b2 or mRNA-1273 vaccination was given to participants. Study-level points and caveats: Both infection-induced and vaccine-induced clones contracted markedly at late post-vaccination timepoints. Few convalescent patients were studied, and early post-infection samples were lacking.

As concerns this clone: Its antigen remains unidentified.

V was clipped by 0 bases and J by 2 bases, with 8 bases between them. The CDR3 runs to 14 residues. Germline lookup yields CDR1 SGHRS and CDR2 YFSETQ. The assay was immunoSEQ multiplex PCR, and TCRdb's table has in-frame clones only and misses some. The sample consists of about 63,000 clones, roughly 75% of them appearing once. Antigen-specific CD4+ T cells were expanded (with viral peptide pools) by the ViraFEST assay ahead of sequencing. When around 9 days of culture had elapsed, CD4+ T cells were isolated. None of the vaccinated had previously contracted SARS-CoV-2, and their nucleocapsid antibodies tested negative. Every well housed two million PBMC, which grew in culture alongside about 9 IU/ml IL-2 and approximately 10 ug/ml peptides.

The V and J genes are TRBV5-1 and TRBJ2-5; D ambiguous. The sequence was collected from a human donor who received a COVID-19 vaccine. Sample: CD4+ T cells from PBMCs cultured with HCoV-OC43 spike peptides, taken before COVID-19 vaccination. Subset denoted: HCoV-OC43 spike overlapping peptide pool stimulation. The CDR3 DNA reads TGCGCCAGCAGCTTGGTCCAGGCGCAAGAGACCCAGTACTTC. It yields the protein CASSLVQAQETQYF.